A selection of T cell receptor beta chains follows, all from one sample in a study of PD-1 blockade in classical Hodgkin lymphoma. Produced via immunoSEQ multiplex PCR; TCRdb's table is partial and in-frame only. The sample lists about 15,000 clones; about 82% were seen once. The material sequenced was CD4+ T cells from blood. The receptor source for this set is a human donor with classical Hodgkin lymphoma. CDR3s include the opening cysteine and the closing phenylalanine or tryptophan. The order of the fields is J gene, D gene, clone size, V gene, CDR3 length, CDR3 protein, CDR3 DNA. D genes are given only for firm matches. Clone sizes are given selectively: once, few, many, or a class where the clone is expanded.

>TRBJ2-6|TRBD2|few|TRBV19|17
CASSMGGGSSGANVLTF
TGTGCCAGTAGTATGGGCGGGGGTTCATCCGGGGCCAACGTCCTGACTTTC
>TRBJ1-5|NA|once|TRBV27|13
CASSFRSNQPQHF
TGTGCCAGCAGTTTCCGTAGCAATCAGCCCCAGCATTTT
>TRBJ2-7|NA|NA|TRBV7-2|13
CASSLGNGVVQYF
TGTGCCAGCAGTCTAGGGAACGGCGTTGTGCAGTACTTC
>TRBJ2-1|NA|NA|TRBV5-1|15
CASSPGLSSYNEQFF
TGCGCCAGCAGCCCCGGGCTGAGCTCCTACAATGAGCAGTTCTTC
>TRBJ1-2|TRBD1|few|TRBV5-4|15
CASSSIGTGRYGYTF
TGTGCCAGCAGCTCGATAGGGACAGGGAGGTATGGCTACACCTTC
>TRBJ2-1|TRBD2|NA|TRBV5-1|17
CASSLGGTSGSYNEQFF
TGCGCCAGCAGCTTGGGCGGGACTAGCGGCTCCTACAATGAGCAGTTCTTC
>TRBJ2-7|NA|NA|TRBV10-2|15
CASSDPWGSSYEQYF
TGCGCCAGCAGTGACCCCTGGGGTTCCTCCTACGAGCAGTACTTC
>TRBJ2-1|TRBD2|NA|TRBV19|15
CASSIAGRAANEQFF
TGTGCCAGTAGTATAGCCGGGAGGGCCGCAAATGAGCAGTTCTTC
>TRBJ1-2|TRBD1|NA|TRBV6-1|12
CASRDRLYGYTF
TGTGCCAGCCGGGACAGGCTCTATGGCTACACCTTC
>TRBJ2-1|TRBD1|NA|TRBV11-2|16
CASSLKLTGRDNEQFF
TGTGCCAGCAGCTTAAAGTTGACAGGGAGAGACAATGAGCAGTTCTTC
>TRBJ2-1|TRBD1|NA|TRBV11-3|16
CASSPRTGTGNNEQFF
TGTGCCAGCAGCCCGCGGACCGGGACAGGGAACAATGAGCAGTTCTTC
>TRBJ1-2|NA|few|TRBV11-2|17
CASSWRGGAGLGYGYTF
TGTGCCAGCAGCTGGCGGGGAGGGGCCGGGTTGGGCTATGGCTACACCTTC
>TRBJ1-5|NA|NA|TRBV7-2|15
CASSSDGLSNQPQHF
TGTGCCAGCAGCTCAGACGGATTAAGCAATCAGCCCCAGCATTTT
>TRBJ1-4|TRBD1|NA|TRBV15|15
CATSGGTGLNEKLFF
TGTGCCACCAGCGGGGGGACAGGACTTAATGAAAAACTGTTTTTT
>TRBJ2-5|NA|few|TRBV4-3|18
CASSQTTGARTSRETQYF
TGCGCCAGCAGCCAAACGACAGGGGCGAGGACTAGCAGAGAGACCCAGTACTTC
>TRBJ1-2|NA|NA|TRBV29-1|13
CSVASLQGYGYTF
TGCAGCGTTGCCTCCCTACAGGGCTATGGCTACACCTTC